Sequencing of this T cell receptor (beta chain) was carried out in a study of blood T cell repertoires in COVID-19 (dated by TCRdb to 2019 to 2021). About the investigation overall: The collaborator samples originated in the United States, Italy and Spain and spanned the acute and convalescent phases of COVID-19. The prospective study material was composed of cDNA or gDNA derived from T cells, B-cell-depleted T cells, or PBMCs. Samples were obtained from the ongoing ImmuneRACE study (first 160 participants) and from over a thousand subjects provided by 6 global collaborators. The sample metadata nearly always contained a de-identified subject ID, COVID-19 status, age in years and sex. HLA class I and class II types, where available, came from metadata supplied by the sample provider rather than from assay-based typing. The repertoires were made available in a free public database intended to serve as a resource for research on the immune response to SARS-CoV-2. The dataset comprised deeply sampled blood TCRbeta repertoires from subjects exposed to, actively infected with, or recovered from COVID-19. General study outcomes and caveats: The amount of clinical and demographic metadata varied by source and participant and was provided uncurated.

Details on this clone: Its recognized antigen is unknown. One base away there is no much larger clone; base qualities are not given.

Whole blood was collected in K2EDTA tubes by collaborating institutions according to the institutions' own protocols. For TCRbeta analysis, collaborators shipped samples in one of three forms: frozen whole blood, isolated PBMCs, or DNA extracted from either of those sample types. TCRbeta CDR3 regions were amplified from genomic DNA by means of the immunoSEQ Assay, a bias-controlled multiplex PCR. In the source study's methods: Within the assay, amplification of reference gene primers was used to estimate how many nucleated cells each sample contained. Sequence reads were collapsed and filtered to measure the absolute abundance of every unique TCRbeta CDR3 rearrangement. Productive Simpson clonality was computed per sample as the square root of Simpson's diversity index over productive rearrangements. This is the immuneACCESS table as TCRdb keeps it, with only in-frame sequences that have V and J called. A part of the clones is gone; compared with another copy, unresolved V genes explain less than half, and the rest is unexplained. V and J calls and clone size are copied from that table; D and trimming were computed from the DNA. In this sample the table shows 100,000 to 150,000 clones, about 83% of which occur a single time. The ten biggest clones cover about 5.4% of the sample.

The material sequenced was peripheral blood. The origin of this receptor is a human donor in a cohort sampled during active COVID-19.

The CDR3 region reads CASRPGTADNQPQHF. The base sequence is TGCGCCAGCAGACCCGGGACAGCCGATAATCAGCCCCAGCATTTT. Recombination connected TRBV5-1 to TRBJ1-5, with 7 bases matching TRBD1. Including cysteine and phenylalanine, the CDR3 has 15 amino acids. Kept here is only the CDR3 DNA, which spans 45 bases and is read in frame from base 1. The germline V end is reduced by 5 bases and the J end by 4 bases; junction bases left unmatched: 9. Looking up the germline V gene yields CDR1 SGHRS and CDR2 YFSETQ.